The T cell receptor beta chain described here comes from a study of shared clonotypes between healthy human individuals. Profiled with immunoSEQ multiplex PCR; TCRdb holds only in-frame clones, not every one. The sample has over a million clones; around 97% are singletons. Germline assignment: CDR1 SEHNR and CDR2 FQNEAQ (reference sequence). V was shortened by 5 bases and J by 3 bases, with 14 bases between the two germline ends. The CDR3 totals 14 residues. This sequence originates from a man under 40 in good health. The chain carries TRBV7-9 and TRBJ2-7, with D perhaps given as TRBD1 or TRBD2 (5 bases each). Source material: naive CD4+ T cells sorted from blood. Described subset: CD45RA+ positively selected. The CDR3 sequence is CASSPGTRNYEQYF. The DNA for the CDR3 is TGTGCCAGCAGCCCTGGGACCCGAAACTACGAGCAGTACTTC.